This is a list of T cell receptor beta chains from one sample in a study of beta chain features in type 1 diabetes. The assay was immunoSEQ multiplex PCR, and TCRdb's table has in-frame clones only and misses some. This sample has hundreds of thousands of clones, with about 15% found just once. Specimen: central memory CD4+ T cells from blood. Receptors were obtained from a man aged 30 to 39 in good health. CDR3s include the opening cysteine and the closing phenylalanine or tryptophan. The order of the fields is V gene, J gene, clone size, D gene, CDR3 protein, CDR3 DNA. D genes are given only for firm matches. Size tells how often a clone was seen (once, few, many) or the class of an expanded clone, and some rows leave it out.

V: TRBV6-5; J: TRBJ2-4; size: few; D: TRBD2; CDR3: CASRGGRDKHIQYF; DNA: TGTGCCAGCAGAGGCGGGAGGGATAAGCACATTCAGTACTTC
V: TRBV5-4; J: TRBJ1-1; size: medium-sized; D: .; CDR3: CASSFTGFSEGEEAFF; DNA: TGTGCCAGCAGCTTTACAGGTTTTTCGGAGGGAGAGGAAGCTTTCTTT
V: TRBV6-5; J: TRBJ1-6; size: .; D: TRBD1; CDR3: CASSYSSTGQISPLHF; DNA: TGTGCCAGCAGTTATTCTTCGACGGGACAGATTTCACCCCTCCACTTT
V: TRBV18; J: TRBJ2-1; size: many; D: TRBD2; CDR3: CASSLGTTSARAEQFF; DNA: TGTGCCAGCTCACTTGGGACTACCAGCGCACGCGCTGAGCAGTTCTTC
V: TRBV9; J: TRBJ2-1; size: few; D: .; CDR3: CASSVGGNNEQFF; DNA: TGTGCCAGCAGCGTAGGGGGAAACAATGAGCAGTTCTTC
V: TRBV5-6; J: TRBJ2-2; size: .; D: TRBD1; CDR3: CASSTPQGALTGELFF; DNA: TGTGCCAGCAGCACACCACAGGGGGCATTAACCGGGGAGCTGTTTTTT
V: TRBV5-6; J: TRBJ2-5; size: .; D: .; CDR3: CASSRTRIETQYF; DNA: TGTGCCAGCAGCCGAACTAGAATTGAGACCCAGTACTTC
V: TRBV5-1; J: TRBJ2-1; size: few; D: .; CDR3: CASSLGGSSRYEQFF; DNA: TGCGCCAGCAGCTTGGGTGGGTCGTCCAGGTATGAGCAGTTCTTC
V: TRBV14; J: TRBJ1-1; size: .; D: .; CDR3: CASSQDHGVIGTEAFF; DNA: TGTGCCAGCAGCCAAGATCACGGGGTTATAGGCACTGAAGCTTTCTTT
V: TRBV4-1; J: TRBJ1-2; size: .; D: .; CDR3: CASSQDWRGSEGYTF; DNA: TGTGCCAGCAGCCAAGATTGGAGGGGTTCGGAGGGCTACACCTTC
V: TRBV5-6; J: TRBJ1-3; size: .; D: .; CDR3: CASSLPHLGSGNTIYF; DNA: TGTGCCAGCAGCCTCCCCCACCTGGGTTCTGGAAACACCATATATTTT
V: TRBV5-1; J: TRBJ2-1; size: .; D: .; CDR3: CASSLYLARYNEQFF; DNA: TGCGCCAGCAGTCTTTACTTAGCCAGGTATAATGAGCAGTTCTTC
V: TRBV10-3; J: TRBJ2-1; size: few; D: TRBD2; CDR3: CASSLGGSLNNEQFF; DNA: TGTGCCAGCAGTTTGGGCGGGAGCCTCAACAATGAGCAGTTCTTC
V: TRBV11-2; J: TRBJ2-2; size: .; D: .; CDR3: CASSFRQGGPGELFF; DNA: TGTGCCAGCAGCTTTCGGCAGGGGGGCCCCGGGGAGCTGTTTTTT
V: TRBV11-2; J: TRBJ1-1; size: few; D: .; CDR3: CASSLMRAQDTEAFF; DNA: TGTGCCAGCAGCTTAATGAGGGCCCAAGACACTGAAGCTTTCTTT
V: TRBV10-2; J: TRBJ2-5; size: few; D: TRBD2; CDR3: CASRGLAAETQYF; DNA: TGCGCCAGCAGGGGACTAGCAGCGGAGACCCAGTACTTC
V: TRBV10-2; J: TRBJ2-6; size: many; D: .; CDR3: CASRKPTGSGANVLTF; DNA: TGCGCCAGCAGGAAACCGACAGGCTCTGGGGCCAACGTCCTGACTTTC
V: TRBV11-2; J: TRBJ2-1; size: few; D: .; CDR3: CASSLNDNEQFF; DNA: TGTGCCAGCAGCTTAAACGACAATGAGCAGTTCTTC
V: TRBV7-6; J: TRBJ1-4; size: .; D: TRBD1; CDR3: CASSPGGWGRSTNEKLFF; DNA: TGTGCCAGCAGCCCAGGGGGCTGGGGGCGTTCAACTAATGAAAAACTGTTTTTT
V: TRBV30; J: TRBJ2-4; size: few; D: TRBD2; CDR3: CAWSLAGGRRAKNIQYF; DNA: TGTGCCTGGAGCCTAGCGGGAGGGCGTCGGGCCAAAAACATTCAGTACTTC
V: TRBV19; J: TRBJ2-4; size: .; D: .; CDR3: CASSTSGEGNIQYF; DNA: TGTGCCAGTAGTACATCGGGGGAAGGGAACATTCAGTACTTC
V: TRBV4-2; J: TRBJ2-1; size: .; D: TRBD2; CDR3: CASSQDRMGGSYYNEQFF; DNA: TGTGCCAGCAGCCAAGATCGTATGGGCGGGAGTTACTACAATGAGCAGTTCTTC
V: TRBV11-3; J: TRBJ1-4; size: few; D: .; CDR3: CASSFTGREKLFF; DNA: TGTGCCAGCAGCTTTACTGGGAGGGAAAAACTGTTTTTT
V: TRBV5-4; J: TRBJ1-5; size: .; D: .; CDR3: CASSQQGDQPQHF; DNA: TGTGCCAGCAGCCAACAGGGAGACCAGCCCCAGCATTTT
V: TRBV7-7; J: TRBJ2-1; size: few; D: TRBD2; CDR3: CASSLGLAGVSEQFF; DNA: TGTGCTAGCAGCTTAGGACTAGCGGGAGTAAGCGAGCAGTTCTTC
V: TRBV11-2; J: TRBJ1-2; size: few; D: TRBD1; CDR3: CASSSARQGSYTF; DNA: TGTGCCAGCAGCTCGGCACGACAGGGGAGCTACACCTTC
V: TRBV7-9; J: TRBJ2-7; size: .; D: TRBD1; CDR3: CASSLGTGSYEQYF; DNA: TGTGCCAGCAGCTTGGGGACAGGAAGCTACGAGCAGTACTTC
V: TRBV2; J: TRBJ2-5; size: many; D: .; CDR3: CASSGSGASMETQYF; DNA: TGTGCCAGCAGTGGCTCCGGGGCTTCTATGGAGACCCAGTACTTC
V: TRBV6-1; J: TRBJ1-2; size: .; D: TRBD1; CDR3: CASSARTWDRGGGYTF; DNA: TGTGCCAGCAGTGCCAGGACCTGGGACAGGGGCGGGGGCTACACCTTC
V: TRBV7-2; J: TRBJ2-3; size: many; D: TRBD2; CDR3: CASSTGGALSDTQYF; DNA: TGTGCCAGCAGCACGGGGGGGGCCCTATCAGATACGCAGTATTTT
V: TRBV12-5; J: TRBJ2-5; size: few; D: .; CDR3: CASGLGVTAQETQYF; DNA: TGTGCTAGTGGACTTGGGGTGACAGCTCAAGAGACCCAGTACTTC
V: TRBV7-2; J: TRBJ2-3; size: few; D: TRBD2; CDR3: CASSSLSGGAADTQYF; DNA: TGTGCCAGCAGCTCCCTTAGCGGGGGGGCCGCAGATACGCAGTATTTT
V: TRBV28; J: TRBJ2-6; size: .; D: .; CDR3: CATLGHQAGANVLTF; DNA: TGTGCCACCTTGGGACATCAGGCTGGGGCCAACGTCCTGACTTTC
V: TRBV4-2; J: TRBJ2-3; size: few; D: .; CDR3: CASSRQDTFTDTQYF; DNA: TGTGCCAGCAGCCGACAGGACACTTTCACAGATACGCAGTATTTT
V: TRBV7-8; J: TRBJ2-1; size: .; D: TRBD2; CDR3: CASSLEPVTSGRLAYNEQFF; DNA: TGTGCCAGCAGCTTAGAACCCGTGACTAGCGGGAGGCTAGCCTACAATGAGCAGTTCTTC